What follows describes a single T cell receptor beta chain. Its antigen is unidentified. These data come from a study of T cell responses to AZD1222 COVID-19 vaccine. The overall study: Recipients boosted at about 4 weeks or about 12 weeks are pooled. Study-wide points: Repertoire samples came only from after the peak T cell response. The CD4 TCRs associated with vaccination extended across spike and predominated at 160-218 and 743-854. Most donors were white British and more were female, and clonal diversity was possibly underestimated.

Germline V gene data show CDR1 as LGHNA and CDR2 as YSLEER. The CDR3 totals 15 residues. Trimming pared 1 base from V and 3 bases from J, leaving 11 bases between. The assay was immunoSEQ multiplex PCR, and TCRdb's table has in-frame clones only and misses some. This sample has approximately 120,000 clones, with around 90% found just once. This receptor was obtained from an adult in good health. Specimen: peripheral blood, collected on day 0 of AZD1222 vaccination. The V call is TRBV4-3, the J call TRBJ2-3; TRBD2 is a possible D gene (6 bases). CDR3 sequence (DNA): TGCGCCAGCAGCCAAGCCGGGACTCCGACAGATACGCAGTATTTT. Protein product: CASSQAGTPTDTQYF.